This T cell receptor (beta chain) was found in a study of blood T cell repertoires in COVID-19. Study in general: Donors in the United States, Italy and Spain gave samples during acute or convalescent COVID-19. Nucleic acid was either cDNA or gDNA, and it came from T cells, B-cell-depleted T cells, or PBMCs.

The length of the CDR3 is 13 residues. The V and J ends lost 3 bases and 7 bases respectively, with 7 bases between them. Per germline, CDR1 SGHTA and CDR2 FQGNSA. In the original workflow: Researchers report that nucleated cell counts were estimated from reference gene primer amplification. The table came from immunoSEQ multiplex PCR; TCRdb's copy has only in-frame clones and leaves some out. D and trimming were read from the DNA, whereas the V and J calls and clone size are those reported in that table. Of 52,000 or so clones listed, less than 95% were seen once; the top ten hold around 3.1%. The sequencing input was peripheral blood. V usage is TRBV7-2 and J usage is TRBJ1-6; D unresolved. This receptor was taken from a human donor in a cohort sampled during active COVID-19. CDR3 DNA sequence: TGTGCCAGCAGCTTTGCTATAAATTCACCCCTCCACTTT. Translation gives CASSFAINSPLHF.